These 27 T cell receptor beta chains share one sample of origin, sequenced in a study of CXCR3-negative and CXCR3-positive naive CD8 T cells. The authors made the TRB cDNA libraries by 5' RACE using UMI labels. TCRdb reprocessed the 5' RACE reads and keeps a single row for each CDR3 protein, giving no DNA. This sample's clone table lists tens of thousands of distinct CDR3 sequences. Study-level results: Against CXCR3-negative naive cells, CXCR3-positive naive cells showed more hydrophobic TRB CDR3s.

Their antigens remain unidentified. Material for sequencing was naive CXCR3+ CD8+ T cells from blood. Subset here: CD45RO-CCR7+CD27+CD95- naive CD8+ T cells expressing CXCR3 (TNR3+). The receptors shown here come from a human donor in good health. Some clones in this sample may be carry-over from other donors' samples.

The chain has TRBV5-1 and TRBJ2-7; TCRdb picks TRBD1, but there is no DNA to check that call. The CDR3 is made up of 14 amino acids. CDR1 is SGHRS, CDR2 YFSETQ, per germline. CDR3 in amino acids: CASSSMDRDYEQYF.

V is TRBV7-2 and J is TRBJ1-4. The CDR3 consists of 14 residues. Germline assignment: CDR1 SGHTA and CDR2 FQGNSA. The CDR3 here is CASSSFLGNEKLFF.

This sequence joins TRBV4-2 and TRBJ1-2; the D gene TCRdb calls, TRBD1, cannot be checked with no DNA. Germline values: CDR1 LGHNA, CDR2 YNFKEQ. The CDR3 is 15 residues long. CDR3 region: CASSQDYAGNYGYTF.

CDR3 in amino acids: CSVVLADYNEQFF. The chain combines TRBV29-1 with TRBJ2-1; TCRdb's D call of TRBD2 is untestable without DNA. This CDR3 is built from 13 residues. CDR1 is SQVTM, CDR2 ANQGSEA, per germline.

The V and J genes are TRBV2 and TRBJ1-4; the D gene TCRdb calls, TRBD1, cannot be checked with no DNA. Looked up from germline, CDR1 is SNHLY and CDR2 is FYNNEI. This CDR3 region has 14 residues. The CDR3 is CASSVGQGNEKLFF.

The genes are TRBV12-3 or TRBV12-4 and TRBJ2-1. This CDR3 has 14 residues. The CDR3: CASRYREYYNEQFF.

This chain joins TRBV6-2 or TRBV6-3 and TRBJ1-1; TCRdb returns TRBD1, unconfirmable since there is no DNA. Germline V gene sequence: CDR1 MNHEY, CDR2 SVGEGT. The CDR3 length is 15 residues. CDR3 protein: CASSPRGPKGTEAFF.

This chain joins TRBV5-6 and TRBJ2-2; TCRdb lists TRBD1, though no DNA is available to test this call. This CDR3 contains 18 residues. Germline lookup yields CDR1 SGHDT and CDR2 YYEEEE. The CDR3 spells CASSFLTLGRGNTGELFF.

The V call is TRBV2, the J call TRBJ2-2; TCRdb returns TRBD1, unconfirmable since there is no DNA. CDR3 size: 17 residues. CDR1 and CDR2 from the germline V gene are SNHLY and FYNNEI. This CDR3 reads CASSEPPEGYATGELFF.

The chain carries TRBV6-5 and TRBJ2-2. CDR3 length: 14 amino acids. Germline loops: CDR1 MNHEY, CDR2 SVGAGI. This CDR3 is CASSYGQFTGELFF.

V usage is TRBV2 and J usage is TRBJ2-1; TCRdb's D call, TRBD1, is unchecked because there is no DNA. Germline CDR1 SNHLY, CDR2 FYNNEI. The CDR3 spans 16 residues. The CDR3 protein is CASSEGGGTPGGEQFF.

The chain recombines TRBV28 with TRBJ2-3; TCRdb's D call, TRBD2, is unchecked because there is no DNA. This CDR3 is 18 amino acids long. Germline V gene data show CDR1 as MDHEN and CDR2 as SYDVKM. This CDR3 is CASSLPPAEQGGTDTQYF.

The rearrangement joins TRBV5-6 to TRBJ2-1; checking the TCRdb D call of TRBD1 is not possible without DNA. In germline, CDR1 is SGHDT, CDR2 YYEEEE. The CDR3 consists of 13 residues. CDR3 in amino acids: CASSFGQYNEQFF.

The V call is TRBV20-1, the J call TRBJ2-1; TCRdb names TRBD1, which stays unverified in the absence of DNA. The CDR3 totals 16 residues. Germline V gene data show CDR1 as DFQATT and CDR2 as SNEGSKA (reference sequence). The CDR3 here is CSARVPGVVSYNEQFF.

The V call is TRBV14, the J call TRBJ1-1. CDR1 is SGHDN and CDR2 is FVKESK in the germline V gene. The CDR3 totals 14 residues. The CDR3 region is CASSQGGSNTEAFF.

The V call is TRBV7-6, the J call TRBJ2-3; no DNA is available, so the TRBD2 call from TCRdb remains unchecked. The CDR3 is made up of 20 amino acids. Germline lookup yields CDR1 SGHVS and CDR2 FNYEAQ. The CDR3 is CASSSSRSAGRALRTDTQYF.

The rearrangement links TRBV6-2 or TRBV6-3 to TRBJ2-5; TCRdb proposes TRBD2, but this gene call is untestable without DNA. There are 16 residues in the CDR3. Germline assignment: CDR1 MNHEY and CDR2 SVGEGT. The CDR3 reads CASSFGLAGDRETQYF.

The chain links TRBV28 to TRBJ2-7. Germline CDR1 MDHEN, CDR2 SYDVKM. The CDR3 consists of 14 residues. CDR3 sequence: CASSPSRYGYEQYF. Full variable domain (rest looked up from reference TRBV28 and TRBJ2-7): DVKVTQSSRYLVKRTGEKVFLECVQDMDHENMFWYRQDPGLGLRLIYFSYDVKMKEKGDIPEGYSVSREKKERFSLILESASTNQTSMYLCASSPSRYGYEQYFGPGTRLTVT.

This chain uses TRBV28 with TRBJ2-1; the D gene TCRdb calls, TRBD1, cannot be checked with no DNA. CDR1 is MDHEN, CDR2 SYDVKM, per germline. The CDR3 spans 15 residues. CDR3 region: CASSLRGRPLDEQFF.

The genes are TRBV6-2 or TRBV6-3 and TRBJ2-4; without DNA, the TCRdb call of TRBD2 cannot be checked. Germline CDR1 is MNHEY and CDR2 is SVGEGT. CDR3 length: 15 amino acids. CDR3 sequence reads: CAMIKGIRAKNIQYF.

The gene calls are TRBV12-3 or TRBV12-4 and TRBJ2-7; TCRdb proposes TRBD1, but this gene call is untestable without DNA. The CDR3 is 12 amino acids. The CDR3 is CASSPGVYEQYF.

The chain recombines TRBV29-1 with TRBJ1-1. CDR3 length: 14 residues. Germline V CDR1 and CDR2: SQVTM, ANQGSEA. The CDR3 region is CSVEVRRQGTEAFF.

The chain combines TRBV7-6 with TRBJ2-3; TCRdb's assignment of TRBD1 cannot be checked, as there is no DNA. The CDR3 is 14 residues long. Germline loops: CDR1 SGHVS, CDR2 FNYEAQ. This chain's CDR3 is CASSLVGGEDTQYF.

The chain joins TRBV7-9 to TRBJ2-7. The CDR3 runs to 11 residues. Germline-derived CDR1 and CDR2 are SEHNR and FQNEAQ (reference sequence). CDR3 residues: CASTSQYEQYF.

The chain combines TRBV28 with TRBJ1-2. The CDR3 is 13 residues long. Per germline, CDR1 MDHEN and CDR2 SYDVKM. The CDR3 region is CASSFGTDYGYTF.

The chain joins TRBV27 to TRBJ2-1. The V gene's germline CDR1 is MNHEY and CDR2 SMNVEV (reference sequence). The CDR3 is made up of 14 amino acids. The CDR3 here is CASSLEVSYNEQFF.

The V and J genes are TRBV29-1 and TRBJ2-7; the D call from TCRdb, TRBD2, cannot be confirmed without DNA. Germline-derived CDR1 and CDR2 are SQVTM and ANQGSEA. This CDR3 region has 13 residues. The CDR3 loop is CSVEWEGHYEQYF.